A selection of T cell receptor beta chains follows, all from one sample in a study of blood T cell repertoires in COVID-19. The repertoire was sequenced with immunoSEQ multiplex PCR; TCRdb's copy has only in-frame clones and lacks some. This table holds approximately 100,000 clones, approximately 88% found once. Source material: peripheral blood. The receptors here all came from a man aged 60 to 75 with acute or convalescent COVID-19. The conserved cysteine and the conserved F or W are not part of the CDR3 here. Each record gives: V gene, J gene, CDR3 protein.

TRBV20-1,TRBJ1-1,SASRDTNTEAF
TRBV14,TRBJ2-2,ASSRGQVSPGELF
TRBV24-1,TRBJ1-2,ATSAADRPWYGYT
TRBV19,TRBJ2-2,ASSKDRARNTGELF
TRBV28,TRBJ1-6,ASRLTVTGGRSPLH
TRBV4-1,TRBJ1-1,ASSQDHARGPRGAF
TRBV7-6,TRBJ1-1,ASSRRILTADRGMMNTEAF
TRBV5-4,TRBJ1-6,ASSSSRDSNSPLH
TRBV28,TRBJ2-1,ASRSVAREQF
TRBV14,TRBJ1-1,ASSHVQGRVVNTEAF
TRBV4-1,TRBJ1-2,ASSQVGQGKGSNYGYT
TRBV5-1,TRBJ2-1,ASSWTGGREQF
TRBV5-1,TRBJ2-3,ASSDPGDSREY
TRBV19,TRBJ1-1,ASSKAFGETEAF
TRBV21-1,TRBJ2-5,ASSQLAGNQETQY
TRBV11-3,TRBJ2-5,ASSVQREGMGTQY
TRBV2,TRBJ1-1,ASSQDRNTEAF
TRBV3-1/TRBV3-2,TRBJ1-6,ASSRQAGRYNSPLH
TRBV19,TRBJ2-3,ASSISLTDTQY
TRBV28,TRBJ2-3,ASSLSSSGVSTDTQY
TRBV27,TRBJ1-2,ASSEGRSTYGYT
TRBV11-3,TRBJ2-2,ASSRFSGRSLSTGELF
TRBV10-1,TRBJ2-1,ASAALLVSEQF
TRBV28,TRBJ1-3,ASILDAGGNTIY
TRBV4-2,TRBJ2-2,ASSQDIPSLNTGELF
TRBV4-3,TRBJ2-2,ASPFSREYTGELF
TRBV7-9,TRBJ2-2,ASSYRSGSPGELF
TRBV10-3,TRBJ2-5,AIRSGTGDGETQY
TRBV7-9,TRBJ2-4,ASSLGREKNIQY
TRBV7-9,TRBJ2-2,ASSQDTGPGGELF
TRBV6-5,TRBJ2-7,ASNVRDRDTYEQY
TRBV6-2/TRBV6-3,TRBJ1-5,ASSPSGGGQPQH